The TCR beta chain under discussion was sequenced for a study of blood T cell repertoires in COVID-19. Study-level background: Samples taken during acute and convalescent COVID-19 were collected in the United States, Italy and Spain. T cells, B-cell-depleted T cells, or PBMCs provided the cDNA or gDNA that served as material.

The germline V and J ends were trimmed by 1 base and 8 bases, with 12 bases remaining between them. This CDR3 has 13 residues. Germline loops: CDR1 SGHRS, CDR2 YFSETQ. This clone has only one observation. Authors' analysis steps: Estimates of nucleated cell counts were drawn from the amplification of reference gene primers. Measured with immunoSEQ multiplex PCR; TCRdb has only the in-frame clones, and not every one. V and J calls and clone size are as listed in that table; D and trimming were resolved from the DNA. The sample includes about 76,000 clones, around 80% of them seen just once. This TCR derives from a human donor in a cohort sampled during active COVID-19. V is TRBV5-1 and J is TRBJ1-1; no clear D gene. Sequencing was carried out using peripheral blood. The CDR3 region is CASSLNGNGEAFF. In DNA form, the CDR3 reads TGCGCCAGCAGCTTGAACGGGAACGGGGAAGCTTTCTTT.